The TCR beta chain described here comes from a study of breast tumors, draining lymph nodes, adjacent tissues. This CDR3 has 14 amino acids. V shed 3 bases and J shed 4 bases, with 14 bases lying between them. Germline CDR1 reads DFQATT; CDR2 reads SNEGSKA (reference sequence). This clonotype was seen many times. What it recognizes is unknown. MiXCR was run by TCRdb on the multiplex PCR reads, yielding one entry per CDR3 protein. Here the sample spans about 230,000 distinct CDR3 sequences, about 30% being singletons. Axillary draining lymph nodes of breast cancer patients supplied the node samples. Notes on the study in general: That most tumor T cells come from lymph nodes remained unproven. Compared with lymph nodes, tumors were less diverse; compared with nontumor tissue, more. Compared with basal-like, luminal-like tumors shared significantly more repertoire with nontumor tissue.

Sample: axillary lymph node tissue. The chain uses TRBV20-1 and TRBJ2-3; a possible D gene is TRBD1 (5 bases). The receptor was derived from a female donor with breast cancer. Some clones in this sample may be carry-over from other donors' samples. As DNA, the CDR3 is TGCAGTGCTAGGGGGCCGCAAGGCCCAGATACGCAGTATTTT. Amino acids: CSARGPQGPDTQYF.